This section outlines one T cell receptor (beta chain) sequence together with its context. Trimming removed 3 bases from V and 4 bases from J, with 14 bases in between. CDR1 is SGHKS and CDR2 is YYEKEE in the germline V gene (reference sequence). The CDR3 length is 15 residues. Original handling: Amplification from reference gene primers served as the basis for estimated nucleated cell counts. Profiled with immunoSEQ multiplex PCR; TCRdb holds only in-frame clones, not every one. That table is the source of V, J and clone size, and D and trimming were worked out from the DNA. The sample contains under 300,000 clones, around four fifths of which appear only once. The data originate from a study of blood T cell repertoires in COVID-19. The wider study: T cells, B-cell-depleted T cells, or PBMCs supplied cDNA or gDNA.

This chain uses TRBV5-5 with TRBJ1-5; D is uncertain. The sample was peripheral blood. This clonotype was sampled from a man aged 55 to 70 who had recovered from COVID-19. CDR3 loop: CASSYGGAVNQPQHF. CDR3 in DNA: TGTGCCAGCAGCTATGGAGGAGCAGTTAATCAGCCCCAGCATTTT.